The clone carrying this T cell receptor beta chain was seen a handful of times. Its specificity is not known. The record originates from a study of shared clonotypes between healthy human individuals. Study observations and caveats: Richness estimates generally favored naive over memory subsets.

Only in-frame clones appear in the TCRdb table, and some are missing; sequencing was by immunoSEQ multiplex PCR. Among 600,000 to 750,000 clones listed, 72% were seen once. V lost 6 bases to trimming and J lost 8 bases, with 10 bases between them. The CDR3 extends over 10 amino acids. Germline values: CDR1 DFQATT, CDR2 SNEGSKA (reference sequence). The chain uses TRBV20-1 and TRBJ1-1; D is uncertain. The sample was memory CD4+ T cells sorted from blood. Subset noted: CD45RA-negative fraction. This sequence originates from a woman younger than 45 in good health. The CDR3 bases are TGCAGTGCCCTTGGCAGGGAAGCTTTCTTT. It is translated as CSALGREAFF.